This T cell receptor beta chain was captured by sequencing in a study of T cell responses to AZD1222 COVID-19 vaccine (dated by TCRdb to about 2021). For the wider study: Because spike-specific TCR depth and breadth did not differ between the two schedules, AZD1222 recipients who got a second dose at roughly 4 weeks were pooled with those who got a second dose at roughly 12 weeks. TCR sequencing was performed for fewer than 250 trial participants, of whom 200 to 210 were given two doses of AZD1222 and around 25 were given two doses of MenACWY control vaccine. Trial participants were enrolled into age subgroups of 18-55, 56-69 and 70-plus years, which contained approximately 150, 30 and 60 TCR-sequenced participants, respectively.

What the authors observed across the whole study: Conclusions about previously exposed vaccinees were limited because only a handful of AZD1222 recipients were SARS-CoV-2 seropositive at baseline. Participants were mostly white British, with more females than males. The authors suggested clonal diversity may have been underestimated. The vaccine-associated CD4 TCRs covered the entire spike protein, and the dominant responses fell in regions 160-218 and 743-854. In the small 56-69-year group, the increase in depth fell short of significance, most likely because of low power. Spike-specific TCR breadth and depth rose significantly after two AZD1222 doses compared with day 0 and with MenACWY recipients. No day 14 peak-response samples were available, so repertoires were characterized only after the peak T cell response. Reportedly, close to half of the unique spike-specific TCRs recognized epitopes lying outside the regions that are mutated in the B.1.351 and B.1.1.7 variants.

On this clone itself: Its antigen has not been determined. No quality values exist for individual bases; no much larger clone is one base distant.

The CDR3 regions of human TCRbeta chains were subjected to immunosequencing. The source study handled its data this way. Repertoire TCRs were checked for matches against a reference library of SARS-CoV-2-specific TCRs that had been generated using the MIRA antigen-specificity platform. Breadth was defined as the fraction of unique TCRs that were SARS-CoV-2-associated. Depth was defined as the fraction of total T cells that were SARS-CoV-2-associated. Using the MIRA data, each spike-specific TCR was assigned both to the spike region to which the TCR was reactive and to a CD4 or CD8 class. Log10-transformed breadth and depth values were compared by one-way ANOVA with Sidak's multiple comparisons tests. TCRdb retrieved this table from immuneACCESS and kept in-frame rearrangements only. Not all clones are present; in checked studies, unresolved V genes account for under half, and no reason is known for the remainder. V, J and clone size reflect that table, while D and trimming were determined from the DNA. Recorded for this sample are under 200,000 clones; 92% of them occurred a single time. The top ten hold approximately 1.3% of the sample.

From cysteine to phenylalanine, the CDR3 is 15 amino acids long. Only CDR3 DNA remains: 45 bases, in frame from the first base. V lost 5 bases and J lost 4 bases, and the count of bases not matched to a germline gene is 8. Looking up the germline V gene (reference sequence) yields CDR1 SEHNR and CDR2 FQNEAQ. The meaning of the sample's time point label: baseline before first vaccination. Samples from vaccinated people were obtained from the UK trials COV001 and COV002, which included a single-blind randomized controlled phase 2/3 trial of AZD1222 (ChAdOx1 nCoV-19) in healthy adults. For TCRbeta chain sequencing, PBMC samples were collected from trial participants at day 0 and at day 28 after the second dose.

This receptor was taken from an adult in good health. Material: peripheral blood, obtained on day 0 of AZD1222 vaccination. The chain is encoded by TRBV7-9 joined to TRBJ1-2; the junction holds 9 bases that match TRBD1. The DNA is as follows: TGTGCCAGCAGCCCCGGGACAGGGAGGACCTATGGCTACACCTTC. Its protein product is CASSPGTGRTYGYTF.